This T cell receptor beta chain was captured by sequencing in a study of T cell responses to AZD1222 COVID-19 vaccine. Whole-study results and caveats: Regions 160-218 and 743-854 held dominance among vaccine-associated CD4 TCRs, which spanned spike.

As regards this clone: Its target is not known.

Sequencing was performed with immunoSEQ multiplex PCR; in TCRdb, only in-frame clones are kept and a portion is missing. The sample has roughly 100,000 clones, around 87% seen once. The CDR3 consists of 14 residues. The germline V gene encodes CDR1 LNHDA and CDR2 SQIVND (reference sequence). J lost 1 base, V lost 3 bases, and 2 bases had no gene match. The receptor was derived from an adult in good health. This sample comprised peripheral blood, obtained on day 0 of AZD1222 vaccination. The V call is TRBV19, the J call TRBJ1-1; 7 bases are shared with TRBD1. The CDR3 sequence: CASSMGQQNTEAFF. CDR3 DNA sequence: TGTGCCAGTAGTATGGGACAGCAGAACACTGAAGCTTTCTTT.